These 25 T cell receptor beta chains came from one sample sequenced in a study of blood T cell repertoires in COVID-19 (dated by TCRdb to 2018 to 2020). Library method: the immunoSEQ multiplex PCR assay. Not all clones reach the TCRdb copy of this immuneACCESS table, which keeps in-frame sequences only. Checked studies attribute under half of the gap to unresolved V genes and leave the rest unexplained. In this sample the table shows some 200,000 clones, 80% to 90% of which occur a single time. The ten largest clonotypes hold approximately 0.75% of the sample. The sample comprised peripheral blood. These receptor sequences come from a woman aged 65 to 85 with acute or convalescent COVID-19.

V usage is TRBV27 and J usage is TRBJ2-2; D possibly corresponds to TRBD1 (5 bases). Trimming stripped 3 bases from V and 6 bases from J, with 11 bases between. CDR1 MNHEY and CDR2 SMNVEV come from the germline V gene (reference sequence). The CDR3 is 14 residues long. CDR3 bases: TGTGCCAGCAGTTTCTCTCAGGGTTCCGGGGAGCTGTTTTTT. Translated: CASSFSQGSGELFF.

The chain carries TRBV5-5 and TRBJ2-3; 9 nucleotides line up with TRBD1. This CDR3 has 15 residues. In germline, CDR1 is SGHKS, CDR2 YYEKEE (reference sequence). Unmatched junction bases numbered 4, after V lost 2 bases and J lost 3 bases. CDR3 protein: CASSLRTGVTDTQYF. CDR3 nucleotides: TGTGCCAGCAGCTTAAGGACAGGGGTAACAGATACGCAGTATTTT.

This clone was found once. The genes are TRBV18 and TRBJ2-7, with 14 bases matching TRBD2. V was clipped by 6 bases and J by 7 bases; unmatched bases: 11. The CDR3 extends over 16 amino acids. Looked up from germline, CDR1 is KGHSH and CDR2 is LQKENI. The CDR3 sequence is CASSPQGLAGVQEQYF. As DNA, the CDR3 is TGTGCCAGCTCCCCTCAGGGACTAGCGGGAGTTCAGGAGCAGTACTTC.

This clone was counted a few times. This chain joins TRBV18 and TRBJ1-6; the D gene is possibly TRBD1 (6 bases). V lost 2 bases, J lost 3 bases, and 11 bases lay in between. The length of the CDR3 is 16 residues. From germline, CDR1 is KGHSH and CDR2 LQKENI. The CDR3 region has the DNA TGTGCCAGCTCACCATGGTCAGGGGTCTATAATTCACCCCTCCACTTT. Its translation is CASSPWSGVYNSPLHF.

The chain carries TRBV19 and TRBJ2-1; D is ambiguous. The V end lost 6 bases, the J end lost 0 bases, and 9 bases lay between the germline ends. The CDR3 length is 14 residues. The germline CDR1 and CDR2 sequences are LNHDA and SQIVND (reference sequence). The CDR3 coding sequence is TGTGCCAGTAGCCGTCCGGGCTCCTACAATGAGCAGTTCTTC. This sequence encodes CASSRPGSYNEQFF.

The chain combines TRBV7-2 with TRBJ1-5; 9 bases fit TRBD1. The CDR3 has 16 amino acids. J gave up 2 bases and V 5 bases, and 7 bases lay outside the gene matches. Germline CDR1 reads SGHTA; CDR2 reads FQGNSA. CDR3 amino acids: CASSQTGGAGNQPQHF. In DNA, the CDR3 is TGTGCCAGCAGCCAAACAGGGGGCGCGGGCAATCAGCCCCAGCATTTT.

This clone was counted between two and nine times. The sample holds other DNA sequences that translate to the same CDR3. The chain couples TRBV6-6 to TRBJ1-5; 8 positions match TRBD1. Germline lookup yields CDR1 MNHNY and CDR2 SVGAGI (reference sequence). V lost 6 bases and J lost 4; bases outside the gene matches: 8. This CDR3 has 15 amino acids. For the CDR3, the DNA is TGTGCCAGCAGCCCGAGGGGACAGGTAAATCAGCCCCAGCATTTT. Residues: CASSPRGQVNQPQHF.

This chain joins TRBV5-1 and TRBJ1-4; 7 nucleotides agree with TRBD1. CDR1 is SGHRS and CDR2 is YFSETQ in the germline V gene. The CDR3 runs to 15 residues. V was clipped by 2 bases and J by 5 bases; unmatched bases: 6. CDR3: CASSFNRGANEKLFF. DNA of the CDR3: TGCGCCAGCAGCTTTAACAGGGGCGCGAATGAAAAACTGTTTTTT.

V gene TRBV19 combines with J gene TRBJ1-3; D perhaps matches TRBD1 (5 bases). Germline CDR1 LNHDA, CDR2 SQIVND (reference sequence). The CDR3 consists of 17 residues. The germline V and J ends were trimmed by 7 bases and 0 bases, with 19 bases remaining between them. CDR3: CASTTQGLPYSGNTIYF. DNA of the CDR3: TGTGCCAGTACCACCCAGGGACTGCCTTACTCTGGAAACACCATATATTTT.

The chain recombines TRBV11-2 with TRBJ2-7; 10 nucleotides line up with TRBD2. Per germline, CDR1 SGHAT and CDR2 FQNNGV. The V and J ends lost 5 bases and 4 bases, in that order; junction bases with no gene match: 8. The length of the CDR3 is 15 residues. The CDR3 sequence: CASSTSSGRGYEQYF. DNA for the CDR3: TGTGCCAGCAGCACCTCTAGCGGGAGAGGTTACGAGCAGTACTTC.

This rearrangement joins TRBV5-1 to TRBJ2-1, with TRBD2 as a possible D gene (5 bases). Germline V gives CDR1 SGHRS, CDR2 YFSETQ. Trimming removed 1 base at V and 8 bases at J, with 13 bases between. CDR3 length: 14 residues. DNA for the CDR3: TGCGCCAGCAGCTTGAACTTCGGGGTCGATGAGCAGTTCTTC. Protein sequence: CASSLNFGVDEQFF.

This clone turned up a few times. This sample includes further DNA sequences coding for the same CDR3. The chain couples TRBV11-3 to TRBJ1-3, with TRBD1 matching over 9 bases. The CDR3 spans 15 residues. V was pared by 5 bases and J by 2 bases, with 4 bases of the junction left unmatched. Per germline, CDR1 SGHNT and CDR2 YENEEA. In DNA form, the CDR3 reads TGTGCCAGCAGCCCAGGACAGGGGCCTGGAAACACCATATATTTT. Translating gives CASSPGQGPGNTIYF.

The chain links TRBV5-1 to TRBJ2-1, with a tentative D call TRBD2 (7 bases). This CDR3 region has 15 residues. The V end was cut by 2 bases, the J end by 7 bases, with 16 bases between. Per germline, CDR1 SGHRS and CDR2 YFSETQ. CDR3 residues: CASSFYGGRVNEQFF. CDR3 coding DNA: TGCGCCAGCAGCTTTTACGGGGGGCGGGTTAATGAGCAGTTCTTC.

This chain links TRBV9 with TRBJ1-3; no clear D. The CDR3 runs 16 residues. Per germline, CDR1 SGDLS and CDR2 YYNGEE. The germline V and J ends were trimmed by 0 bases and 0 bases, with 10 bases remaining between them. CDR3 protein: CASSVGPRDSGNTIYF. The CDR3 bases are TGTGCCAGCAGCGTAGGGCCCCGGGACTCTGGAAACACCATATATTTT. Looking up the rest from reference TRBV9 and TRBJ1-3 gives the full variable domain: DSGVTQTPKHLITATGQRVTLRCSPRSGDLSVYWYQQSLDQGLQFLIQYYNGEERAKGNILERFSAQQFPDLHSELNLSSLELGDSALYFCASSVGPRDSGNTIYFGEGSWLTVV.

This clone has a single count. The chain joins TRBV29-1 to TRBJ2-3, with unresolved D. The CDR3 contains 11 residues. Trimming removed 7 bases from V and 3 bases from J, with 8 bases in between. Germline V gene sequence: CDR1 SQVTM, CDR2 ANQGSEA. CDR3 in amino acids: CSAVRTDTQYF. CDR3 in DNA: TGCAGCGCGGTTAGAACAGATACGCAGTATTTT.

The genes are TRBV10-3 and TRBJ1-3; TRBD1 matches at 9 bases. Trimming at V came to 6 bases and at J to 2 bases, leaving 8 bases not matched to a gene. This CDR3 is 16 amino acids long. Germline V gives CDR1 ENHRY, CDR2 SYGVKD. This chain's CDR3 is CAIRKGQGDAGNTIYF. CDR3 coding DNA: TGTGCCATCAGGAAGGGACAGGGAGACGCTGGAAACACCATATATTTT.

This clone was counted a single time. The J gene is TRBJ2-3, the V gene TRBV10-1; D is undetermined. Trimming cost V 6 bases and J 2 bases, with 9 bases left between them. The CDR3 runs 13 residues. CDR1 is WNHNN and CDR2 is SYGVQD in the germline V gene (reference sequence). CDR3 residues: CASSGSYTDTQYF. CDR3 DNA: TGCGCCAGCAGCGGGTCTTACACAGATACGCAGTATTTT.

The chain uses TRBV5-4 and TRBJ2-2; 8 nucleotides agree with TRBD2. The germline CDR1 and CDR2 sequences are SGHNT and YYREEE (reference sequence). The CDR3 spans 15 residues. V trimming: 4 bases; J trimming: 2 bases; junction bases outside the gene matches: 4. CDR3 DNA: TGTGCCAGCAGCCGGGGGGGACCAAACACCGGGGAGCTGTTTTTT. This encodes CASSRGGPNTGELFF.

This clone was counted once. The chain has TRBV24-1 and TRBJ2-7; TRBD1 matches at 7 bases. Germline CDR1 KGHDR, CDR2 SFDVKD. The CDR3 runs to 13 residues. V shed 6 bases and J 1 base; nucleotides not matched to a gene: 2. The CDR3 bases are TGTGCCACCAGTATGACAGGGTCCTACGAGCAGTACTTC. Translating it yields CATSMTGSYEQYF.

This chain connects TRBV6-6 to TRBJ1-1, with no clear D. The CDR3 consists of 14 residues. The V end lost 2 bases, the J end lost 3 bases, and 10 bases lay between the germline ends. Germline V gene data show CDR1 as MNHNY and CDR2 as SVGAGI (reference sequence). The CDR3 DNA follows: TGTGCCAGCAGTTACGCGGGGAGGGACACTGAAGCTTTCTTT. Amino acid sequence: CASSYAGRDTEAFF.

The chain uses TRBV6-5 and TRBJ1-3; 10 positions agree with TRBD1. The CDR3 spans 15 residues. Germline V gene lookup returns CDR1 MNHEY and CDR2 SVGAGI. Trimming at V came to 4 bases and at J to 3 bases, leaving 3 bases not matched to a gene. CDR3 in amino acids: CASSFGTGVGNTIYF. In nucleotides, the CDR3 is TGTGCCAGCAGTTTTGGGACAGGGGTTGGAAACACCATATATTTT.

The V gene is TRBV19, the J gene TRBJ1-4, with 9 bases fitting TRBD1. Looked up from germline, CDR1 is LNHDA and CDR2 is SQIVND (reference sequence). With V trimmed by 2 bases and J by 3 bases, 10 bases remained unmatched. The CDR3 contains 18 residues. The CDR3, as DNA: TGTGCCAGTAGTATATTCACCGGGACAGGGAGGTCTAATGAAAAACTGTTTTTT. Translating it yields CASSIFTGTGRSNEKLFF.

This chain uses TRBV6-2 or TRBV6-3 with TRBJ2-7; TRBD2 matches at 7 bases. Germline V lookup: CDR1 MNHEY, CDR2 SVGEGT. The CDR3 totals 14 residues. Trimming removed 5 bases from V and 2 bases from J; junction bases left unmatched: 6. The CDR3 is CASSRSGNPYEQYF. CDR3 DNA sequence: TGTGCCAGCAGTAGGAGCGGGAACCCCTACGAGCAGTACTTC.

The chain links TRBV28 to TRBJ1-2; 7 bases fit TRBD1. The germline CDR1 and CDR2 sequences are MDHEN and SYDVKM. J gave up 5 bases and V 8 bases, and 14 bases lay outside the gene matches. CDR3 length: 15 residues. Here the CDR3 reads CASGILRDSFYGYTF. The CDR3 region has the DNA TGTGCCAGCGGCATACTCCGGGACAGTTTTTATGGCTACACCTTC.

CDR3 amino acids: CASSQGFSGYTF. In DNA, the CDR3 is TGCGCCAGCAGCCAGGGGTTTAGCGGCTACACCTTC. This chain uses TRBV5-1 with TRBJ1-2, with TRBD1 as a possible D gene (6 bases). CDR3 size: 12 residues. V lost 4 bases, J lost 8 bases, and 12 bases lay in between. The germline gives CDR1 SGHRS, CDR2 YFSETQ.